This T cell receptor (beta chain) stems from a study of siplizumab effects on memory and regulatory T cells. This CDR3 is built from 12 residues. Trimming pared 2 bases from V and 4 bases from J, leaving 6 bases between. Germline CDR1 and CDR2: SEHNR and FQNEAQ (reference sequence). The repertoire was sequenced with immunoSEQ multiplex PCR; TCRdb's copy has only in-frame clones and lacks some. The data contain some 100,000 clones, 92% of them singletons. The TCR sequence derives from a human donor in good health. V and J are TRBV7-9 and TRBJ2-7; D gene unclear. The sequencing input was Tregs sorted from blood. The CDR3 reads CASSLSVYEQYF. CDR3 DNA: TGTGCCAGCAGCTTATCGGTTTACGAGCAGTACTTC.